The 3 T cell receptor beta chains in this list originate from one sample, sequenced in a study of OX40 agonist ivuxolimab in advanced cancers. Profiled with immunoSEQ multiplex PCR; TCRdb holds only in-frame clones, not every one. The repertoire has fewer than 90,000 clones, over 90% of them found once; the top ten carry around 5.9%. The sample consisted of CD4+ or CD8+ T cells sorted from blood, taken in a trial of the OX40 agonist ivuxolimab. The receptor source for this set is an adult with an advanced solid tumor such as melanoma, head and neck, liver or kidney cancer.

J is TRBJ2-3 and V is TRBV15; 10 positions match TRBD1. V was clipped by 11 bases and J by 3 bases; unmatched bases: 11. The CDR3 length is 15 residues. Germline V gene sequence: CDR1 LNHNV, CDR2 YYDKDF (reference sequence). Written as DNA, the CDR3 is TGTGCCGTCGAAGGCGACAGGGGGCGGACAGATACGCAGTATTTT. Translating gives CAVEGDRGRTDTQYF. The full variable domain, in which reference TRBV15 and TRBJ2-3 provide the parts outside the CDR3, is DAMVIQNPRYQVTQFGKPVTLSCSQTLNHNVMYWYQQKSSQAPKLLFHYYDKDFNNEADTPDNFQSRRPNTSFCFLDIRSPGLGDTAMYLCAVEGDRGRTDTQYFGPGTRLTVL.

The chain carries TRBV19 and TRBJ1-2; unclear D gene. Between the trimmed V and J ends, which lost 3 bases and 7 bases, there was a span of 6 bases. CDR3 length: 11 residues. Germline assignment: CDR1 LNHDA and CDR2 SQIVND (reference sequence). CDR3 loop: CASSMYGGYTF. CDR3 DNA: TGTGCCAGTAGTATGTACGGTGGCTACACCTTC.

The rearrangement links TRBV11-2 to TRBJ2-1; D is unclear. Germline CDR1 reads SGHAT; CDR2 reads FQNNGV. The CDR3 length is 16 residues. Trimming removed 0 bases at V and 5 bases at J, with 14 bases between. CDR3 amino acids: CASSLEWLGRNNEQFF. The DNA of the CDR3 is TGTGCCAGCAGCTTAGAATGGTTGGGCAGAAACAATGAGCAGTTCTTC.